Presented here are 26 T cell receptor beta chains from one specimen sequenced in a study of spatial heterogeneity in lung cancer (dated by TCRdb to between 2019 and 2020). General study outcomes and caveats: The number of expanded intratumoral alpha and beta TCRs correlated with the tumor nonsynonymous mutation count.

The library came from 5' RACE. These reads were obtained on a NextSeq 500. TCRdb cleaned the public reads at Q25 with fastp, built clones with MiXCR and kept in-frame beta chains. Every distinct CDR3 protein forms one entry, paired with its most common genes and DNA. Recorded for this sample are approximately 15,000 distinct CDR3 sequences; roughly 6.2% of them occurred a single time. The ten top clones hold around 7% of the sample. These receptors' targets are unknown. The time point tag for this specimen amounts to: sample taken at primary tumor resection. The source material was lung tumor tissue, sampled at surgery. Source of these receptors: a male donor with early-stage non-small cell lung cancer.

This clonotype has at least ten counts. This chain uses TRBV12-3 or TRBV12-4 with TRBJ2-2; D is perhaps TRBD2 (6 bases). The CDR3 totals 14 residues. Trimming took off 4 bases at V and 4 bases at J, with 10 bases between the two ends. The CDR3 bases are TGTGCCAGCAGTTCAGGACTAACCACCGGGGAGCTGTTTTTT. Amino acids: CASSSGLTTGELFF.

This clonotype has more than one count but fewer than ten. The rearrangement uses TRBV19 and TRBJ2-1, with D maybe TRBD1 (5 bases). CDR1 and CDR2 from the germline V gene are LNHDA and SQIVND (reference sequence). The CDR3 has 13 residues. The V and J ends lost 5 bases and 6 bases respectively, with 11 bases between them. CDR3 sequence: CASSLGQGNEQFF. The CDR3 DNA follows: TGTGCCAGTAGTTTGGGGCAGGGCAATGAGCAGTTCTTC.

This clonotype was detected many times. The chain has TRBV27 and TRBJ2-6; D gene unclear. The germline CDR1 and CDR2 sequences are MNHEY and SMNVEV (reference sequence). V lost 6 bases and J 2 bases, leaving 5 bases between the germline ends. This CDR3 contains 13 residues. The CDR3 nucleotides are TGTGCCAGCAGGGCTCCTGGGGCCAACGTCCTGACTTTC. Encoded protein: CASRAPGANVLTF.

This clonotype has at least ten counts. The gene calls are TRBV28 and TRBJ1-2; D gene uncertain. This CDR3 is 11 amino acids long. Germline lookup yields CDR1 MDHEN and CDR2 SYDVKM. Trimming pared 7 bases from V and 5 bases from J, leaving 8 bases between. The CDR3 loop reads CASNHVYGYTF. The CDR3 nucleotides read TGTGCCAGCAACCATGTTTATGGCTACACCTTC.

By its share, this clonotype is medium-sized. The V gene is TRBV7-2, the J gene TRBJ2-1, with 10 bases lining up with TRBD2. The CDR3 totals 15 residues. Germline CDR1 is SGHTA and CDR2 is FQGNSA. Trimming at V came to 2 bases and at J to 7 bases, leaving 5 bases not matched to a gene. This chain's CDR3 is CASSLYLAGANEQFF. CDR3 nucleotide sequence: TGTGCCAGCAGCTTATACCTAGCGGGGGCAAATGAGCAGTTCTTC.

This clonotype is labeled medium-sized. The chain uses TRBV29-1 and TRBJ2-7, with D possibly TRBD2 on 6 matching bases. CDR3 length equals 13 residues. The germline V gene has CDR1 SQVTM and CDR2 ANQGSEA. V lost 7 bases, J lost 0 bases, and 13 bases lay in between. As DNA, the CDR3 is TGCAGCGCGCGGGACGGTAGCTCCTACGAGCAGTACTTC. Its translation: CSARDGSSYEQYF.

This clonotype was seen more than once but under ten times. The V call is TRBV5-1, the J call TRBJ2-2; D remains ambiguous. Trimming cost V 2 bases and J 6 bases, with 8 bases left between them. The CDR3 is made up of 13 amino acids. CDR1 and CDR2 (germline): SGHRS, YFSETQ. Written as DNA, the CDR3 is TGCGCCAGCAGCTTAGGTACGGCCGGGGAGCTGTTTTTT. This sequence encodes CASSLGTAGELFF. The complete variable domain, with remaining parts taken from reference TRBV5-1 and TRBJ2-2, reads KAGVTQTPRYLIKTRGQQVTLSCSPISGHRSVSWYQQTPGQGLQFLFEYFSETQRNKGNFPGRFSGRQFSNSRSEMNVSTLELGDSALYLCASSLGTAGELFFGEGSRLTVL.

This clonotype was seen repeatedly, ten times or more. The V and J genes are TRBV3-1 and TRBJ1-1; TRBD1 might be the D (5 bases). Per the germline V gene, CDR1 is LGHDT and CDR2 is YNNKEL (reference sequence). The V and J ends lost 3 bases and 3 bases respectively, with 8 bases between them. This CDR3 is built from 13 residues. The CDR3 loop reads CASSQMGDTEAFF. In DNA form, the CDR3 reads TGTGCCAGCAGCCAGATGGGGGACACTGAAGCTTTCTTT.

This clonotype was picked up many times. V is TRBV9 and J is TRBJ1-1; D unresolved. The CDR3 consists of 13 residues. The germline V gene encodes CDR1 SGDLS and CDR2 YYNGEE. V was clipped by 2 bases and J by 1 base, with 6 bases between them. The CDR3 reads CASSVEGNTEAFF. In DNA, the CDR3 is TGTGCCAGCAGCGTTGAGGGGAACACTGAAGCTTTCTTT.

This clonotype was counted ten times or more. The J gene is TRBJ2-7, the V gene TRBV9; no clear D. Germline lookup yields CDR1 SGDLS and CDR2 YYNGEE. V lost 4 bases and J 3 bases, leaving 14 bases between the germline ends. This CDR3 region has 14 residues. CDR3 region: CASSPMGHRYEQYF. CDR3 nucleotides: TGTGCCAGCAGCCCTATGGGCCATCGCTACGAGCAGTACTTC.

This clonotype qualifies as medium-sized. The CDR3 coding sequence is TGTGCCAGCAGCGTAGATAAAGATACGCAGTATTTT. It is translated as CASSVDKDTQYF. V gene TRBV9 combines with J gene TRBJ2-3; no firm D call. CDR3 size: 12 residues. The germline V gene encodes CDR1 SGDLS and CDR2 YYNGEE. The V and J ends lost 0 bases and 5 bases respectively, with 4 bases between them.

The V call is TRBV7-3, the J call TRBJ2-3; 7 positions agree with TRBD2. The CDR3 covers 15 residues. J was trimmed by 3 bases and V by 2 bases; bases with no gene match: 5. Germline V gene sequence: CDR1 SGHTA, CDR2 FQGTGA. CDR3 DNA: TGTGCCAGCAGCTTAGGGGGGGACTCAACAGATACGCAGTATTTT. Amino acids: CASSLGGDSTDTQYF.

This clonotype was counted ten times or more. V and J are TRBV20-1 and TRBJ1-5, with a tentative D call TRBD1 (6 bases). There are 14 residues in the CDR3. V was pared by 0 bases and J by 7 bases, with 13 bases between. Germline V gene data show CDR1 as DFQATT and CDR2 as SNEGSKA (reference sequence). The CDR3 loop reads CSARDLQGHQPQHF. The CDR3 nucleotides are TGCAGTGCTAGAGACTTACAGGGCCACCAGCCCCAGCATTTT.

This clonotype was picked up many times. The DNA of the CDR3 is TGCGCCAGCAGCTTGGATACAGGGGGGTACACTGAAGCTTTCTTT. This gives the protein CASSLDTGGYTEAFF. V is TRBV5-1 and J is TRBJ1-1; 8 bases line up with TRBD1. Germline values: CDR1 SGHRS, CDR2 YFSETQ. The J segment lost 3 bases and the V segment lost 0 bases, leaving 4 bases of the junction unmatched. CDR3 length: 15 amino acids.

This clonotype came up many times. The J gene is TRBJ2-7, the V gene TRBV25-1; D is undetermined. CDR1 and CDR2 from the germline V gene are MGHDK and SYGVNS. This CDR3 comprises 11 residues. V shed 6 bases and J shed 0 bases, with 3 bases lying between them. The CDR3 spells CASSFSYEQYF. The CDR3 DNA is TGTGCCAGCAGCTTCTCCTACGAGCAGTACTTC.

This clonotype was detected ten times or more. The chain employs TRBV20-1 and TRBJ1-2; D unclear. V was pared by 0 bases and J by 8 bases, with 10 bases between. The CDR3 is made up of 12 amino acids. Per the germline V gene, CDR1 is DFQATT and CDR2 is SNEGSKA (reference sequence). In DNA, the CDR3 is TGCAGTGCTAGAGATCCCCCCAACGGCTACACCTTC. Its translation: CSARDPPNGYTF.

This clonotype was seen at least ten times. The chain uses TRBV24-1 and TRBJ1-2; D not certain. Per germline, CDR1 KGHDR and CDR2 SFDVKD. This CDR3 spans 13 amino acids. Trimming left V 3 bases short and J 5 bases short, with 9 bases between. DNA for the CDR3: TGTGCCACCAGTGATGCTACTGGGTATGGCTACACCTTC. This sequence encodes CATSDATGYGYTF.

In this sample, this clonotype turned up a few times. The rearrangement links TRBV19 to TRBJ2-7; D is possibly TRBD1 (5 bases). Trimming shortened V by 4 bases and J by 3 bases, and 10 bases separated the two germline ends. The CDR3 totals 13 residues. The germline CDR1 and CDR2 sequences are LNHDA and SQIVND (reference sequence). The CDR3 protein is CASSKGQIYEQYF. DNA of the CDR3: TGTGCCAGTAGTAAAGGACAAATCTACGAGCAGTACTTC.

There are many counts of this clonotype. V gene TRBV7-8 combines with J gene TRBJ2-7, with a tentative D call TRBD1 (5 bases). The germline V and J ends were trimmed by 3 bases and 6 bases, with 12 bases remaining between them. Germline V gene data show CDR1 as SGHVS and CDR2 as FQNEAQ. This CDR3 is 13 amino acids long. The CDR3 sequence: CASSFVVGVEQYF. CDR3 nucleotides: TGTGCCAGCAGCTTCGTTGTAGGGGTCGAGCAGTACTTC.

The chain recombines TRBV3-1 with TRBJ2-3; TRBD2 agrees at 9 bases. The V gene end was trimmed by 5 bases and the J gene end by 4 bases; junction bases not matched to a gene: 10. Germline V gene sequence: CDR1 LGHDT, CDR2 YNNKEL (reference sequence). CDR3 length equals 16 residues. CDR3 nucleotide sequence: TGTGCCAGCAGCGCTAGCGGGATGGTCTCGGCAGATACGCAGTATTTT. Translation gives CASSASGMVSADTQYF.

This clonotype was seen at least ten times. The CDR3 DNA follows: TGTGCCAGCAGCTTTCAGGGGATTTATAATTCACCCCTCCACTTT. It specifies CASSFQGIYNSPLHF. The V gene is TRBV5-4, the J gene TRBJ1-6; D perhaps matches TRBD1 (6 bases). CDR3 size: 15 residues. Germline V CDR1 and CDR2: SGHNT, YYREEE (reference sequence). Deletions cut 2 bases from V and 4 bases from J, with 10 bases between.

CDR3 nucleotides: TGTGCCAGCAGTGTGACAGGGGGCAATCAGCCCCAGCATTTT. This gives the protein CASSVTGGNQPQHF. This chain connects TRBV6-1 to TRBJ1-5, with 8 nucleotides matching TRBD1. There are 14 residues in the CDR3. The trim removed 4 bases at V and 2 bases at J, leaving 1 base unmatched. Germline CDR1 reads MNHNS; CDR2 reads SASEGT.

This clonotype was counted at least ten times. The rearrangement links TRBV7-8 to TRBJ2-6; 7 nucleotides line up with TRBD1. V lost 4 bases to trimming and J lost 2 bases; unmatched junction nucleotides: 2. The CDR3 has 15 amino acids. CDR1 SGHVS and CDR2 FQNEAQ come from the germline V gene. DNA for the CDR3: TGTGCCAGCAGCTCAGGACAGGCTGGGGCCAACGTCCTGACTTTC. This gives the protein CASSSGQAGANVLTF.

This clonotype is categorized as medium-sized. This chain links TRBV6-5 with TRBJ2-3, with D hard to call. Looked up from germline, CDR1 is MNHEY and CDR2 is SVGAGI. This CDR3 has 12 amino acids. The germline V and J ends were trimmed by 6 bases and 0 bases, with 4 bases remaining between them. CDR3 nucleotide sequence: TGTGCCAGCAGGGGGAGCACAGATACGCAGTATTTT. It specifies CASRGSTDTQYF.

This clonotype was detected only a few times. This sequence joins TRBV20-1 and TRBJ2-7; 9 bases match TRBD2. The V segment lost 3 bases and the J segment 6 bases; nucleotides outside the gene matches: 9. The CDR3 runs 14 residues. In germline, CDR1 is DFQATT, CDR2 SNEGSKA (reference sequence). The DNA of the CDR3 is TGCAGTGCTAGGTCCGGGACTAGCTACGTCGAGCAGTACTTC. Encoded protein: CSARSGTSYVEQYF.

This clonotype has a handful of counts. The chain uses TRBV6-1 and TRBJ2-3; D is unresolved. Germline V gene data show CDR1 as MNHNS and CDR2 as SASEGT. Trimming cost V 0 bases and J 2 bases, with 12 bases left between them. This CDR3 comprises 16 residues. This CDR3 is CASSEAPPADTDTQYF. CDR3 sequence (DNA): TGTGCCAGCAGTGAAGCTCCCCCGGCAGACACAGATACGCAGTATTTT.